These T cell receptor beta chains were read from a single sample in a study of beta chain features in type 1 diabetes. Profiling relied on immunoSEQ multiplex PCR, and the TCRdb table lists in-frame clones only, not all of them. The sample contains some 110,000 clones, around 17% of which appear only once. Sequencing input: central memory CD4+ T cells from blood. These receptors originate from a man aged 25-40 years with type 1 diabetes. Both conserved end residues are part of each CDR3.

>TRBV5-1|TRBJ2-3
CASSLPGTDTQYF
>TRBV29-1|TRBJ1-1
CSVLGTGGQDTEAFF
>TRBV7-2|TRBJ2-1
CASSLGGRRTIEQFF
>TRBV5-1|TRBJ2-3
CASSTTGTTDTQYF
>TRBV5-8|TRBJ2-3
CASSLRVSRPDTQYF
>TRBV10-3|TRBJ2-2
CAISEGITGELFF
>TRBV28|TRBJ2-6
CASSIPSSSGANVLTF
>TRBV30|TRBJ1-5
CAWSLGVEQPQHF
>TRBV7-7|TRBJ2-5
CASRSGGVQETQYF
>TRBV5-8|TRBJ1-5
CASSLTSNQPQHF
>TRBV7-2|TRBJ2-7
CASSLATGSYEQYF
>TRBV4-3|TRBJ2-3
CASSQDFLSTDTQYF
>TRBV29-1|TRBJ2-7
CSVSPGGSYEQYF
>TRBV18|TRBJ1-1
CASSPSTGYTEAFF
>TRBV28|TRBJ2-5
CASSLSSSQETQYF
>TRBV6-6|TRBJ2-7
CASSPTGVVDEQYF
>TRBV4-1|TRBJ2-2
CASSRTWTEPTGELFF
>TRBV25-1|TRBJ2-3
CASSERGTGSPDTQYF
>TRBV11-2|TRBJ2-3
CASSLAGTPAYTDTQYF
>TRBV29-1|TRBJ2-1
CSGGATGVSSYNEQFF
>TRBV7-8|TRBJ2-1
CASSLGSYGTRDNEQFF
>TRBV7-9|TRBJ2-5
CASSSGPKETQYF
>TRBV5-1|TRBJ2-1
CASSRTSGDNEQFF
>TRBV11-2|TRBJ2-5
CASTIRLQETQYF
>TRBV19|TRBJ1-1
CASSIMGRNTEAFF
>TRBV9|TRBJ1-4
CASSVGLGNEKLFF
>TRBV6-1|TRBJ2-5
CASSRGQGGETQYF
>TRBV6-6|TRBJ2-5
CASSPGQRKETQYF
>TRBV7-6|TRBJ2-7
CASSFQNLQYF
>TRBV7-9|TRBJ2-2
CASSSPGSNTGELFF
>TRBV28|TRBJ2-7
CASSYPGNSYEQYF
>TRBV29-1|TRBJ1-2
CSGGDLLGSGYTF
>TRBV7-9|TRBJ1-1
CASSSQGGTEAFF
>TRBV11-3|TRBJ2-3
CASSLSRADTQYF
>TRBV7-8|TRBJ2-2
CASRKAGLNTGELFF
>TRBV2|TRBJ1-4
CASRPQGLNEKLFF
>TRBV29-1|TRBJ2-1
CSFPGGGDEQFF
>TRBV11-3|TRBJ2-3
CASSLARSSGELDTQYF
>TRBV5-4|TRBJ2-7
CASSFYDAYEQYF
>TRBV7-2|TRBJ1-6
CASSPVDTILGGSSSPLHF
>TRBV29-1|TRBJ2-1
CSAAGTAYNEQFF
>TRBV7-9|TRBJ1-2
CASSLSAWRNYGYTF
>TRBV4-3|TRBJ2-2
CASSQEAGAGELFF